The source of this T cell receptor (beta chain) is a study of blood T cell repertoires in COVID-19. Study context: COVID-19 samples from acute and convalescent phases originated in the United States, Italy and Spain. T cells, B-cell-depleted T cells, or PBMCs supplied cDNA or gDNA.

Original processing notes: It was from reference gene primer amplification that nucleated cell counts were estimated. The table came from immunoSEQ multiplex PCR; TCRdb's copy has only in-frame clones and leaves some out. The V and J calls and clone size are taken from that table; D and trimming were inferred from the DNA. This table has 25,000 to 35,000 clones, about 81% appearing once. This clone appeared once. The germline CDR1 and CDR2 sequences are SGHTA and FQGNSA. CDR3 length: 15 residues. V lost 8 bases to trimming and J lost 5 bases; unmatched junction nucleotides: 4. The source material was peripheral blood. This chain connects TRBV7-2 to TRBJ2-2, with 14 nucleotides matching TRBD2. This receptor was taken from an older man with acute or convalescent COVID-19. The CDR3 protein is CASGTSGGGTGELFF. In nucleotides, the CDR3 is TGTGCCAGCGGGACTAGCGGGGGTGGGACCGGGGAGCTGTTTTTT.